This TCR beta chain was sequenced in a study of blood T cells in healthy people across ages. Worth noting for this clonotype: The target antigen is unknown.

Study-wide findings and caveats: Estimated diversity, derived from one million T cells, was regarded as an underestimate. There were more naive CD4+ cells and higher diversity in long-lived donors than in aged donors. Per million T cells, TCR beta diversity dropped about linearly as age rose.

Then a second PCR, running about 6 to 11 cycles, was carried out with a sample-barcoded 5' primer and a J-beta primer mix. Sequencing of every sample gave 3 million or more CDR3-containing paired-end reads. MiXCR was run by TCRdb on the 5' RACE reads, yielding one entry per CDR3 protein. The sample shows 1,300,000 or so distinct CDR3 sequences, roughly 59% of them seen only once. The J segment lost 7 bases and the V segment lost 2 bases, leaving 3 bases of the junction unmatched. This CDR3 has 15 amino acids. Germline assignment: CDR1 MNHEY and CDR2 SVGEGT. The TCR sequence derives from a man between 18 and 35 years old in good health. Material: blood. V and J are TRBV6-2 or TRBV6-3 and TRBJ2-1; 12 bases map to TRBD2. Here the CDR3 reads CASSYRTSGTNEQFF. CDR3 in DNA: TGTGCCAGCAGTTACCGGACTAGCGGGACAAATGAGCAGTTCTTC.